The 5 T cell receptor beta chains given below trace back to one sample, sequenced in a study of shared clonotypes between healthy human individuals. Sequencing was performed with immunoSEQ multiplex PCR; in TCRdb, only in-frame clones are kept and a portion is missing. The sample has about 1.5 million clones, roughly 97% seen once. Material: naive CD4+ T cells sorted from blood. Documented subset: CD45RA+ positively selected. The receptors come from a man aged 25 to 40 in good health.

The rearrangement links TRBV11-2 to TRBJ1-2; no clear D. Germline CDR1 and CDR2: SGHAT and FQNNGV. V shed 4 bases and J shed 3 bases, with 15 bases lying between them. The CDR3 is 15 residues long. The CDR3 reads CASSSPEVYYYGYTF. The CDR3 DNA reads TGTGCCAGCAGCTCGCCGGAGGTATACTACTATGGCTACACCTTC. Filled out from reference TRBV11-2 and TRBJ1-2, the complete variable domain reads EAGVAQSPRYKIIEKRQSVAFWCNPISGHATLYWYQQILGQGPKLLIQFQNNGVVDDSQLPKDRFSAERLKGVDSTLKIQPAKLEDSAVYLCASSSPEVYYYGYTFGSGTRLTVV.

The chain recombines TRBV9 with TRBJ2-3, with D hard to call. CDR1 is SGDLS, CDR2 YYNGEE, per germline. V lost 4 bases to trimming and J lost 9 bases, with 18 bases between them. The CDR3 runs 14 residues. Written as DNA, the CDR3 is TGTGCCAGCAGCCCCCAACCGGACGGAAACACGCAGTATTTT. It encodes CASSPQPDGNTQYF.

This rearrangement joins TRBV15 to TRBJ2-2; D might be TRBD1 or TRBD2, each matching 6 bases. Trimming shortened V by 4 bases and J by 6 bases, and 18 bases separated the two germline ends. The CDR3 runs 16 residues. Germline V CDR1 and CDR2: LNHNV, YYDKDF (reference sequence). The chain's CDR3 is CATSTAFGGRSGELFF. The CDR3 DNA reads as TGTGCCACCAGCACAGCCTTTGGGGGGCGGTCCGGGGAGCTGTTTTTT.

J is TRBJ1-1 and V is TRBV2; D gene uncertain. Trimming removed 9 bases from V and 3 bases from J, with 14 bases in between. Germline values: CDR1 SNHLY, CDR2 FYNNEI. CDR3 size: 13 residues. The CDR3 bases are TGTGCCAGAACGACCCTTCCGGACACTGAAGCTTTCTTT. This encodes CARTTLPDTEAFF.

The chain links TRBV7-2 to TRBJ2-5, with D possibly matching TRBD1 (6 bases). V was clipped by 5 bases and J by 1 base, with 14 bases between them. Germline CDR1 SGHTA, CDR2 FQGNSA. The CDR3 length is 15 residues. Here the CDR3 DNA reads TGTGCCAGCAGCCCCCCCGGGACATCCCAAGAGACCCAGTACTTC. Protein sequence: CASSPPGTSQETQYF.